This T cell receptor beta chain appears in the sequencing data of a study of technical replicates of blood from a few donors. The protocol was immunoSEQ multiplex PCR, while the TCRdb copy is restricted to in-frame clones and leaves out a portion. The sample lists 65,000 to 90,000 clones; about 90% were seen once. Germline values: CDR1 MNHEY, CDR2 SMNVEV (reference sequence). The ends lost 5 bases at V and 5 bases at J; junction bases unmatched: 8. This CDR3 has 15 residues. The rearrangement uses TRBV27 and TRBJ2-7; 11 bases fit TRBD2. The sequencing sample was made of T cells isolated from PBMCs. This clonotype originated in a human donor in good health. The CDR3 sequence is CASSTLAGGLHEQYF. DNA of the CDR3: TGTGCCAGCAGTACATTAGCGGGAGGGCTTCACGAGCAGTACTTC.